The 13 T cell receptor beta chains in this list originate from one sample, sequenced in a study of identical twins. TCRdb reprocessed the 5' RACE reads with MiXCR, giving one entry per CDR3 protein. The profile covers 400,000 to 600,000 distinct CDR3 sequences, with 20% to 25% appearing a single time and approximately 0.52% taken by the ten largest. These data were also filed under a second study, of yellow fever vaccine responses in identical twins.

Sequencing was performed on CD4+ T cells sorted from blood. All receptors come from a woman aged 18-35 years in good health.

V and J are TRBV20-1 and TRBJ2-1; TRBD2 matches at 11 bases. The CDR3 extends over 14 amino acids. Germline trimming cut 6 bases from V and 7 bases from J; bases unmatched to any gene: 8. Germline lookup yields CDR1 DFQATT and CDR2 SNEGSKA (reference sequence). CDR3 sequence (DNA): TGCAGTGCCCCAACTAGCGGGAGATCAAATGAGCAGTTCTTC. It codes for CSAPTSGRSNEQFF.

The chain is built from TRBV3-1 and TRBJ1-5; D remains unclear. The ends were cut back, 5 bases at V and 5 bases at J, with 7 bases in the middle. This CDR3 is built from 12 residues. Germline V gene data show CDR1 as LGHDT and CDR2 as YNNKEL (reference sequence). Here the CDR3 reads CASSNLDQPQHF. DNA for the CDR3: TGTGCCAGCAGCAACCTAGATCAGCCCCAGCATTTT.

The CDR3 nucleotides read TGTGCCAGCAGTTTTCAGGGGATGTCCTACGAGCAGTACGTC. Amino acids: CASSFQGMSYEQYV. This sequence joins TRBV12-3 or TRBV12-4 and TRBJ2-7; a weak D match, TRBD1 (6 bases). Trimming took 3 bases from V and 1 from J, leaving 10 bases between them. The CDR3 consists of 14 residues.

The rearrangement joins TRBV20-1 to TRBJ2-2; D is possibly TRBD1 (5 bases). Germline CDR1 and CDR2: DFQATT and SNEGSKA (reference sequence). The CDR3 extends over 15 amino acids. The ends were cut back, 0 bases at V and 7 bases at J, with 15 bases in the middle. In DNA, the CDR3 is TGCAGTGCTAGAGATAAGGGGTTGGGCATCGGGGAGCTGTTTTTT. Its protein is CSARDKGLGIGELFF.

There are a few counts of this clonotype. CDR3 nucleotide sequence: TGTGCCAGCAGCTTGGAACGGGGAAATCAGCCCCAGCATTTT. It codes for CASSLERGNQPQHF. The chain combines TRBV5-5 with TRBJ1-5; D is undetermined. The CDR3 totals 14 residues. The ends were cut back, 0 bases at V and 4 bases at J, with 8 bases in the middle. Looked up from germline, CDR1 is SGHKS and CDR2 is YYEKEE (reference sequence).

The V call is TRBV29-1, the J call TRBJ2-1; possible D gene TRBD2, 6 bases. Germline V gene sequence: CDR1 SQVTM, CDR2 ANQGSEA. Trimming removed 2 bases from V and 3 bases from J, with 17 bases in between. CDR3 length: 16 amino acids. CDR3 protein: CSVEKAFDGSYNEQFF. The DNA for the CDR3 is TGCAGCGTTGAAAAGGCTTTCGACGGGAGCTACAATGAGCAGTTCTTC.

The gene calls are TRBV2 and TRBJ2-1; D not resolved. The germline V gene encodes CDR1 SNHLY and CDR2 FYNNEI. V was shortened by 7 bases and J by 8 bases, with 15 bases between the two germline ends. This CDR3 is built from 13 residues. The CDR3 spells CASKGIGVDEQFF. The CDR3 nucleotides are TGTGCCAGCAAAGGAATAGGAGTGGATGAGCAGTTCTTC.

This clonotype occurred many times. Sequence at one end of the junction differs from germline and may be a read error. The chain joins TRBV12-3 or TRBV12-4 to TRBJ1-1; D might be TRBD1 (6 bases). CDR3 size: 13 residues. As DNA, the CDR3 is TGCGCCAGCAGCTTCGGCAGGGGTACTGAAGCTTTCTTT. Translated, it gives CASSFGRGTEAFF.

The chain combines TRBV6-1 with TRBJ2-7; D remains unclear. Germline CDR1 reads MNHNS; CDR2 reads SASEGT. This CDR3 comprises 13 residues. V shed 2 bases and J shed 0 bases, with 5 bases lying between them. The CDR3 loop is CASSEWNSYEQYV. Written as DNA, the CDR3 is TGTGCCAGCAGTGAATGGAACTCCTACGAGCAGTACGTC.

This clonotype was counted only a few times. The chain recombines TRBV5-1 with TRBJ2-7, with unresolved D. This CDR3 has 13 amino acids. Germline V gene sequence: CDR1 SGHRS, CDR2 YFSETQ. Trimming removed 2 bases at V and 3 bases at J, with 9 bases between. The CDR3 here is CASSLWQNYEQYV. CDR3 DNA sequence: TGCGCCAGCAGCTTATGGCAAAACTACGAGCAGTACGTC.

The chain is built from TRBV13 and TRBJ2-7; no clear D gene. CDR1 PRHDT and CDR2 FYEKMQ come from the germline V gene (reference sequence). V lost 4 bases to trimming and J lost 5 bases, with 21 bases between them. The CDR3 sequence is 16 residues long. The CDR3 here is CASSSASLALTNEQYF. DNA for the CDR3: TGTGCCAGCAGCTCCGCTAGTCTCGCCCTTACTAACGAGCAGTACTTC.

This chain connects TRBV9 to TRBJ2-1, with TRBD2 matching over 8 bases. The CDR3 length is 15 residues. V was pared by 3 bases and J by 4 bases, with 6 bases of the junction left unmatched. Germline V gene sequence: CDR1 SGDLS, CDR2 YYNGEE. The DNA for the CDR3 is TGTGCCAGCAGCGCGGGGGGGACATCTTACAATGAGCAGTTCTTC. Residues: CASSAGGTSYNEQFF. Full variable domain (outside the CDR3, taken from reference TRBV9 and TRBJ2-1): DSGVTQTPKHLITATGQRVTLRCSPRSGDLSVYWYQQSLDQGLQFLIQYYNGEERAKGNILERFSAQQFPDLHSELNLSSLELGDSALYFCASSAGGTSYNEQFFGPGTRLTVL.

The CDR3 reads CASSYVPDYGYTF. CDR3 coding DNA: TGTGCCAGCAGTTACGTCCCCGACTATGGCTACACCTTC. The chain carries TRBV6-6 and TRBJ1-2; no clear D. CDR3 length: 13 amino acids. Looked up from germline, CDR1 is MNHNY and CDR2 is SVGAGI (reference sequence). V gave up 2 bases and J gave up 3 bases, with 7 bases separating them.